A single sample gave rise to the 31 T cell receptor beta chains below, sequenced in a study of T cell responses to AZD1222 COVID-19 vaccine. Some clones are missing from TCRdb's copy, which holds only in-frame ones; the method was immunoSEQ multiplex PCR. The top ten clones hold approximately 1.6% of a sample with more than 100,000 clones, approximately 91% of them seen once. Sequenced material: peripheral blood, taken on day 0 of AZD1222 vaccination. These receptors all come from an adult in good health.

V is TRBV11-3 and J is TRBJ1-2; D not certain. The CDR3 consists of 10 residues. The V end was cut by 4 bases, the J end by 8 bases, with 5 bases between. CDR1 is SGHNT and CDR2 is YENEEA in the germline V gene. The CDR3 nucleotides are TGTGCCAGCAGCTCCGTAGGCTACACCTTC. Its protein product is CASSSVGYTF.

This rearrangement joins TRBV9 to TRBJ2-1; D unclear. Germline-derived CDR1 and CDR2 are SGDLS and YYNGEE. The CDR3 length is 15 residues. Trimming left V 0 bases short and J 0 bases short, with 7 bases between. The CDR3 DNA follows: TGTGCCAGCAGCGTAGGCGCAAGCTCCTACAATGAGCAGTTCTTC. This sequence encodes CASSVGASSYNEQFF.

The chain combines TRBV27 with TRBJ2-3; TRBD1 might be the D (5 bases). V lost 2 bases and J 1 base, leaving 10 bases between the germline ends. This CDR3 region has 15 residues. The germline V gene encodes CDR1 MNHEY and CDR2 SMNVEV (reference sequence). The CDR3: CASSLLRARTDTQYF. The CDR3 DNA reads TGTGCCAGCAGTTTACTCAGGGCCCGCACAGATACGCAGTATTTT.

This clone was seen a few times. The chain employs TRBV28 and TRBJ1-2; D perhaps matches TRBD1 (6 bases). The germline V gene has CDR1 MDHEN and CDR2 SYDVKM. Trimming took off 6 bases at V and 0 bases at J, with 17 bases between the two ends. This CDR3 comprises 16 residues. CDR3 nucleotides: TGTGCCAGCAGGGACCCTCCGGGACAACCTAACTATGGCTACACCTTC. This sequence encodes CASRDPPGQPNYGYTF.

This chain links TRBV14 with TRBJ2-1; 10 bases map to TRBD1. After removal of 4 bases from V and 7 bases from J, the junction contained 13 bases not matched to a gene. The CDR3 runs 17 residues. Germline V gives CDR1 SGHDN, CDR2 FVKESK. The CDR3 spells CASSLPLTGGLGNEQFF. Here the CDR3 DNA reads TGTGCCAGCAGCCTGCCATTGACAGGGGGCTTAGGAAATGAGCAGTTCTTC.

CDR3 coding DNA: TGTGCCATCAGTCTAGAAGTAGCGGGGGGTGCCGGGGAGCTGTTTTTT. Its translation: CAISLEVAGGAGELFF. The chain has TRBV10-3 and TRBJ2-2; the match to TRBD2 covers 10 bases. Germline V lookup: CDR1 ENHRY, CDR2 SYGVKD. This CDR3 contains 16 residues. V was pared by 5 bases and J by 6 bases, with 9 bases of the junction left unmatched.

This clone counts as medium-sized. This chain joins TRBV24-1 and TRBJ2-3, with D unclear. Per the germline V gene, CDR1 is KGHDR and CDR2 is SFDVKD. V shed 4 bases and J shed 0 bases, with 16 bases lying between them. This CDR3 region has 17 residues. CDR3 amino acids: CATSDPTLSGSTDTQYF. The CDR3 DNA is TGTGCCACCAGTGACCCCACCTTGTCCGGTAGCACAGATACGCAGTATTTT.

The chain has TRBV28 and TRBJ2-7; D possibly corresponds to TRBD1 (6 bases). The CDR3 has 13 amino acids. Deletions cut 6 bases from V and 5 bases from J, with 14 bases between. Germline CDR1 MDHEN, CDR2 SYDVKM. In nucleotides, the CDR3 is TGTGCCAGCAGCCCGCCGGGACACCACGAGCAGTACTTC. Translating it yields CASSPPGHHEQYF.

The gene calls are TRBV15 and TRBJ1-2; D remains unclear. Looked up from germline, CDR1 is LNHNV and CDR2 is YYDKDF (reference sequence). CDR3 length equals 13 residues. Trimming cost V 1 base and J 9 bases, with 12 bases left between them. CDR3 sequence reads: CATSRGRVPSYTF. CDR3 coding DNA: TGTGCCACCAGCAGAGGACGGGTCCCGAGCTACACCTTC.

The CDR3 DNA sequence: TGCGCCAGCAGCTCAGTAGGCCCCAATGAAAAACTGTTTTTT. This translates into CASSSVGPNEKLFF. The rearrangement uses TRBV5-1 and TRBJ1-4; D is uncertain. V shed 3 bases and J shed 5 bases, with 11 bases lying between them. Germline V gene data show CDR1 as SGHRS and CDR2 as YFSETQ. There are 14 residues in the CDR3.

The chain joins TRBV30 to TRBJ1-1; D not certain. This CDR3 has 13 amino acids. Germline V lookup: CDR1 GTSNPN, CDR2 SVGIG (reference sequence). Trimming shortened V by 2 bases and J by 3 bases, and 10 bases separated the two germline ends. The CDR3 nucleotides are TGTGCCTGGAGTACCCGACGGGACACTGAAGCTTTCTTT. Residues: CAWSTRRDTEAFF. The full variable domain, completed using reference TRBV30 and TRBJ1-1, is SQTIHQWPATLVQPVGSPLSLECTVEGTSNPNLYWYRQAAGRGLQLLFYSVGIGQISSEVPQNLSASRPQDRQFILSSKKLLLSDSGFYLCAWSTRRDTEAFFGQGTRLTVV.

This chain links TRBV27 with TRBJ1-2, with D perhaps matching TRBD1 (5 bases). The germline gives CDR1 MNHEY, CDR2 SMNVEV (reference sequence). Between the trimmed V and J ends, which lost 2 bases and 0 bases, there was a span of 10 bases. This CDR3 has 15 amino acids. CDR3: CASSLTAGTNYGYTF. The CDR3 region has the DNA TGTGCCAGCAGTTTAACGGCAGGGACTAACTATGGCTACACCTTC.

V is TRBV30 and J is TRBJ1-2; the D gene is possibly TRBD1 (5 bases). CDR1 and CDR2 from the germline V gene are GTSNPN and SVGIG (reference sequence). The CDR3 totals 13 residues. With 3 bases removed from V and 7 bases from J, the gap between germline ends came to 15 bases. CDR3 sequence: CAWSKMSGGGYTF. The DNA of the CDR3 is TGTGCCTGGAGCAAAATGTCCGGGGGTGGCTACACCTTC. The full variable domain, its missing parts supplied by reference TRBV30 and TRBJ1-2, is SQTIHQWPATLVQPVGSPLSLECTVEGTSNPNLYWYRQAAGRGLQLLFYSVGIGQISSEVPQNLSASRPQDRQFILSSKKLLLSDSGFYLCAWSKMSGGGYTFGSGTRLTVV.

This chain links TRBV28 with TRBJ2-3, with 8 bases identical to TRBD2. The CDR3 runs 15 residues. From germline, CDR1 is MDHEN and CDR2 SYDVKM. The V segment lost 5 bases and the J segment 4 bases; nucleotides outside the gene matches: 8. CDR3 DNA sequence: TGTGCCAGCAGTCTCTTGAGGCGGGAGGCAGATACGCAGTATTTT. Translating it yields CASSLLRREADTQYF.

This clone showed up just once. This chain connects TRBV4-2 to TRBJ2-2; no clear D. Deletions cut 1 base from V and 1 base from J, with 13 bases between. Germline CDR1 and CDR2: LGHNA and YNFKEQ. The CDR3 totals 17 residues. The CDR3 DNA sequence: TGTGCCAGCAGCCAAGGCAGGCCGCGCCTGAACACCGGGGAGCTGTTTTTT. Its protein product is CASSQGRPRLNTGELFF.

The chain couples TRBV7-9 to TRBJ2-7, with D unresolved. The CDR3 sequence is 12 residues long. Germline V CDR1 and CDR2: SEHNR, FQNEAQ (reference sequence). Between the trimmed V and J ends, which lost 1 base and 4 bases, there was a span of 5 bases. CDR3 DNA: TGTGCCAGCAGCTTAGAGACATACGAGCAGTACTTC. This sequence encodes CASSLETYEQYF.

The chain links TRBV30 to TRBJ2-7; 8 bases match TRBD2. J was trimmed by 5 bases and V by 2 bases; bases with no gene match: 11. This CDR3 contains 15 residues. CDR1 and CDR2 (germline): GTSNPN, SVGIG (reference sequence). This CDR3 is CAWSLLAGLEDEQYF. The CDR3 bases are TGTGCCTGGAGTCTGTTAGCGGGATTGGAAGACGAGCAGTACTTC.

The J gene is TRBJ2-3, the V gene TRBV9; the D is unclear. CDR3 length equals 16 residues. Looked up from germline, CDR1 is SGDLS and CDR2 is YYNGEE. The V end lost 3 bases, the J end lost 7 bases, and 21 bases lay between the germline ends. The CDR3: CASSDPPGGSQHTQYF. Written as DNA, the CDR3 is TGTGCCAGCAGCGACCCCCCGGGCGGCAGTCAGCATACGCAGTATTTT.

The rearrangement uses TRBV9 and TRBJ2-7, with TRBD1 as a possible D gene (5 bases). With 2 bases removed from V and 2 bases from J, the gap between germline ends came to 11 bases. The CDR3 consists of 14 residues. The germline V gene encodes CDR1 SGDLS and CDR2 YYNGEE. CDR3 region: CASSVYGAPYEQYF. CDR3 DNA: TGTGCCAGCAGCGTTTATGGGGCACCCTACGAGCAGTACTTC.

This chain links TRBV27 with TRBJ1-3; D remains unclear. Trimming removed 3 bases at V and 0 bases at J, with 6 bases between. CDR1 is MNHEY, CDR2 SMNVEV, per germline (reference sequence). The CDR3 extends over 14 amino acids. The CDR3 reads CASSFGGSGNTIYF. The CDR3, as DNA: TGTGCCAGCAGTTTCGGTGGCTCTGGAAACACCATATATTTT.

V gene TRBV28 combines with J gene TRBJ2-7; 14 bases match TRBD2. The CDR3 totals 18 residues. Germline CDR1 and CDR2: MDHEN and SYDVKM. Trimming at V came to 5 bases and at J to 3 bases, leaving 12 bases not matched to a gene. CDR3 sequence (DNA): TGTGCCAGCAGTCCACACCGGCGGACTAGCGGGGGGATCTACGAGCAGTACTTC. It is translated as CASSPHRRTSGGIYEQYF.

The chain links TRBV7-9 to TRBJ2-7; D is possibly TRBD2 (8 bases). In germline, CDR1 is SEHNR, CDR2 FQNEAQ (reference sequence). There are 19 residues in the CDR3. The V gene lost 1 base and the J gene lost 1 base, with 23 bases spanning the gap. The CDR3 spells CASSLVPTRGTRSSYEQYF. In DNA, the CDR3 is TGTGCCAGCAGCTTAGTACCCACCAGGGGGACTAGGTCATCCTACGAGCAGTACTTC.

The chain carries TRBV12-5 and TRBJ2-1, with a tentative D call TRBD2 (5 bases). The CDR3 is 16 amino acids. Germline V gene sequence: CDR1 LGHNT, CDR2 FRNRAP. The V end was cut by 4 bases, the J end by 0 bases, with 13 bases between. The CDR3 region has the DNA TGTGCTAGTGGTTCGCCCTCGGGGAGCTCCTACAATGAGCAGTTCTTC. Translated, it gives CASGSPSGSSYNEQFF.

Turning to this clone: A read error may be the cause here, since a much bigger clone is one base away. The gene calls are TRBV9 and TRBJ2-2; D is possibly TRBD1 (6 bases). Germline V lookup: CDR1 SGDLS, CDR2 YYNGEE. The CDR3 has 14 amino acids. Between the trimmed V and J ends, which lost 5 bases and 1 base, there was a span of 9 bases. CDR3 coding DNA: TGTGCCAGCAGACCGGGACAGAACACCGGGGAGCTGTTTTTT. Its translation is CASRPGQNTGELFF.

This clone appeared a single time. The chain links TRBV5-8 to TRBJ2-7; 7 bases agree with TRBD2. V gave up 4 bases and J gave up 2 bases; unmatched junction bases: 3. This CDR3 region has 13 residues. Germline CDR1 and CDR2: SGHTS and YDEGEE. The CDR3 sequence: CASSTGLTYEQYF. CDR3 bases: TGTGCCAGCAGCACGGGACTAACCTACGAGCAGTACTTC.

The rearrangement joins TRBV3-1 (or the pseudogene TRBV3-2) to TRBJ2-1, with no clear D. Trimming removed 3 bases at V and 6 bases at J, with 15 bases between. The CDR3 is made up of 15 amino acids. Germline CDR1 reads LGHDT; CDR2 reads YNNKEL (reference sequence). In nucleotides, the CDR3 is TGTGCCAGCAGCCAGGACGTTTCAGAAAGCAATGAGCAGTTCTTC. Translation gives CASSQDVSESNEQFF.

V is TRBV27 and J is TRBJ1-5, with unresolved D. V gave up 3 bases and J gave up 4 bases, with 7 bases separating them. This CDR3 spans 13 amino acids. Germline lookup yields CDR1 MNHEY and CDR2 SMNVEV (reference sequence). This CDR3 is CASSFDRNQPQHF. The CDR3 coding sequence is TGTGCCAGCAGTTTCGACCGAAATCAGCCCCAGCATTTT.

This clone appeared a few times. This chain uses TRBV5-1 with TRBJ2-3, with D maybe TRBD1 (6 bases). V lost 4 bases and J 4 bases, leaving 16 bases between the germline ends. Germline loops: CDR1 SGHRS, CDR2 YFSETQ. CDR3 length equals 15 residues. The CDR3 DNA is TGCGCCAGCAGCAATCGACAGGTCCCGGCAGATACGCAGTATTTT. As protein: CASSNRQVPADTQYF.

The DNA of the CDR3 is TGCGCCAGCAGCTCCTATACACTACCCCCAGTAGATACGCAGTATTTT. Amino acids: CASSSYTLPPVDTQYF. The rearrangement joins TRBV5-1 to TRBJ2-3; D remains ambiguous. V was clipped by 3 bases and J by 5 bases, with 19 bases between them. The germline V gene encodes CDR1 SGHRS and CDR2 YFSETQ. The CDR3 has 16 residues.

The CDR3 sequence: CASSPNPGGSEKLFF. Here the CDR3 DNA reads TGTGCCAGTAGCCCCAACCCAGGAGGGAGTGAAAAACTGTTTTTT. The chain links TRBV19 to TRBJ1-4; D unclear. The V gene's germline CDR1 is LNHDA and CDR2 SQIVND (reference sequence). The CDR3 covers 15 residues. Trimming took 6 bases from V and 7 from J, leaving 18 bases between them.

This sequence joins TRBV27 and TRBJ2-7; 9 bases fit TRBD1. The CDR3 runs to 14 residues. The V segment lost 5 bases and the J segment 2 bases; nucleotides outside the gene matches: 4. Germline V lookup: CDR1 MNHEY, CDR2 SMNVEV (reference sequence). For the CDR3, the DNA is TGTGCCAGCAGTCCGGGACAGGGTCCCTACGAGCAGTACTTC. This codes for CASSPGQGPYEQYF.